The present T cell receptor beta chain was sequenced within a study of cytomegalovirus exposure and HLA in healthy donors. Study-wide results and caveats: Accurate HLA-A and HLA-B prediction from TCR beta sequences was reported for most subjects.

There are 15 residues in the CDR3. Germline V gene lookup returns CDR1 SEHNR and CDR2 FQNEAQ (reference sequence). Trimming removed 7 bases from V and 3 bases from J; junction bases left unmatched: 7. PCR employed 60 Vbeta and 13 Jbeta primers. The repertoire was sequenced with immunoSEQ multiplex PCR; TCRdb's copy has only in-frame clones and lacks some. This sample has about 160,000 clones, with over 70% found just once. Remarks on this clone: Its target is unknown.

J is TRBJ2-1 and V is TRBV7-9, with 9 bases fitting TRBD1. This sequence originates from a woman in her late teens or twenties in good health and CMV-seronegative. Specimen: PBMCs. This chain's CDR3 is CASIFGDRVYNEQFF. CDR3 DNA sequence: TGTGCCAGCATCTTTGGGGACAGGGTCTACAATGAGCAGTTCTTC.